This record covers a single T cell receptor (beta chain). Its target is unknown. A sample-barcoded 5' primer and a J-beta primer mix were used in a second PCR of about 6 to 11 cycles. A 12-random-nucleotide template-switch adaptor tagged each cDNA molecule. TCRdb called the 5' RACE reads again in MiXCR, with one record for every CDR3 protein. The table records approximately 960,000 distinct CDR3 sequences, roughly 29% of them present only once. This sample was taken from a study of blood T cells in healthy people across ages. Trimming stripped 1 base from V and 5 bases from J, with 6 bases between. This CDR3 has 13 residues. CDR1 and CDR2 (germline): SGHTA, FQGNSA. Notes on the study in general: Both higher diversity and more naive CD4+ cells marked long-lived donors when set against aged donors.

These same records also appear under a second study, on T cells of mothers and their children.

The source of this sequence is a woman aged 40 to 49 in good health. The sequencing input was blood. The chain carries TRBV7-2 and TRBJ1-3; D gene ambiguous. The CDR3 DNA is TGTGCCAGCAGCTTAGACCGCCGAAACACCATATATTTT. As protein: CASSLDRRNTIYF. The complete variable domain, with remaining parts taken from reference TRBV7-2 and TRBJ1-3, reads GAGVSQSPSNKVTEKGKDVELRCDPISGHTALYWYRQSLGQGLEFLIYFQGNSAPDKSGLPSDRFSAERTGGSVSTLTIQRTQQEDSAVYLCASSLDRRNTIYFGEGSWLTVV.